Shown below are 11 T cell receptor beta chains from a single sample sequenced in a study of blood T cell repertoires in COVID-19. The protocol was immunoSEQ multiplex PCR, while the TCRdb copy is restricted to in-frame clones and leaves out a portion. The sample consists of nearly 60,000 clones, approximately 81% of them appearing once. Sequencing was carried out using peripheral blood. The receptors were sampled from a man aged 35 to 55 with active COVID-19.

The rearrangement uses TRBV27 and TRBJ2-7, with D possibly matching TRBD2 (7 bases). This CDR3 is built from 12 residues. The V and J ends lost 10 bases and 3 bases respectively, with 13 bases between them. The V gene's germline CDR1 is MNHEY and CDR2 SMNVEV (reference sequence). The CDR3 loop reads CATRGGGYEQYF. CDR3 DNA sequence: TGTGCCACCCGAGGGGGGGGCTACGAGCAGTACTTC.

The chain is built from TRBV6-6 and TRBJ1-2, with a weak D call TRBD1 (5 bases). The CDR3 consists of 12 residues. Trimming stripped 5 bases from V and 6 bases from J, with 10 bases between. The germline CDR1 and CDR2 sequences are MNHNY and SVGAGI (reference sequence). The CDR3 region is CASSLRVDGYTF. The CDR3 bases are TGTGCCAGCAGTCTCAGGGTAGATGGCTACACCTTC.

The chain recombines TRBV3-1 (or the pseudogene TRBV3-2) with TRBJ1-3, with 9 bases fitting TRBD1. CDR1 LGHDT and CDR2 YNNKEL come from the germline V gene (reference sequence). The V and J ends lost 5 bases and 4 bases, in that order; junction bases with no gene match: 6. This CDR3 comprises 15 residues. The CDR3 DNA follows: TGTGCCAGCAGCTTCGGACAGGGGTGGGGAAACACCATATATTTT. Translated, it gives CASSFGQGWGNTIYF.

The rearrangement joins TRBV7-9 to TRBJ2-3, with 8 bases fitting TRBD1. The CDR3 covers 15 residues. The junction had 5 bases not matched to a gene; V was cut back by 5 bases and J by 1 base. Germline assignment: CDR1 SEHNR and CDR2 FQNEAQ (reference sequence). The CDR3 DNA sequence: TGTGCCAGCAGCCCGTCCAGGGGGCGCACAGATACGCAGTATTTT. Its translation: CASSPSRGRTDTQYF.

The gene calls are TRBV6-5 and TRBJ2-1; D is undetermined. From germline, CDR1 is MNHEY and CDR2 SVGAGI. V was clipped by 4 bases and J by 8 bases, with 12 bases between them. The CDR3 has 13 amino acids. For the CDR3, the DNA is TGTGCCAGCAGTTTTAGTTTAAGCTATGAGCAGTTCTTC. Translating it yields CASSFSLSYEQFF.

The rearrangement links TRBV6-5 to TRBJ2-3; 10 bases match TRBD1. Germline V gives CDR1 MNHEY, CDR2 SVGAGI. Losses at the gene ends were 7 bases for V and 3 bases for J; bases not matched to a gene: 7. The length of the CDR3 is 15 residues. CDR3 in DNA: TGTGCCAGCAAAATTCGGGGACAGGGGACAGATACGCAGTATTTT. This sequence encodes CASKIRGQGTDTQYF.

V gene TRBV24-1 combines with J gene TRBJ1-2; no clear D gene. V lost 1 base, J lost 6 bases, and 8 bases lay in between. Per germline, CDR1 KGHDR and CDR2 SFDVKD. This CDR3 contains 13 residues. The CDR3 nucleotides are TGTGCCACCAGTGATTTTGGGCAGGATGGCTACACCTTC. It translates to CATSDFGQDGYTF.

V and J are TRBV19 and TRBJ1-2; a possible D gene is TRBD1 (5 bases). The CDR3 covers 13 residues. Germline V CDR1 and CDR2: LNHDA, SQIVND (reference sequence). Trimming pared 3 bases from V and 4 bases from J, leaving 9 bases between. CDR3 DNA: TGTGCCAGTAGTATGGGGCAGATCTATGGCTACACCTTC. As protein: CASSMGQIYGYTF.

The chain combines TRBV24-1 with TRBJ1-1; D gene unclear. Trimming pared 2 bases from V and 2 bases from J, leaving 5 bases between. CDR3 length equals 13 residues. Germline CDR1 reads KGHDR; CDR2 reads SFDVKD. Written as DNA, the CDR3 is TGTGCCACCAGTGATTATCTTAACACTGAAGCTTTCTTT. The encoded protein is CATSDYLNTEAFF.

The chain combines TRBV6-2 or TRBV6-3 with TRBJ1-1; tentatively, D is TRBD1 (5 bases). CDR1 is MNHEY and CDR2 is SVGEGT in the germline V gene. V lost 2 bases to trimming and J lost 8 bases, with 9 bases between them. CDR3 length equals 12 residues. The DNA of the CDR3 is TGTGCCAGCAGTTACCCGACAGAAGAAGCTTTCTTT. Its protein is CASSYPTEEAFF.

The table lists this clone with a few counts. The chain uses TRBV5-4 and TRBJ2-7; the D gene is possibly TRBD2 (5 bases). CDR1 and CDR2 (germline): SGHNT, YYREEE (reference sequence). The CDR3 is 13 residues long. Trimming cost V 4 bases and J 3 bases, with 11 bases left between them. CDR3 sequence reads: CASSAGPVYEQYF. CDR3 DNA sequence: TGTGCCAGCAGCGCGGGTCCGGTCTACGAGCAGTACTTC.